These 27 T cell receptor beta chains came from one sample sequenced in a study of graft-versus-host responses after intestinal transplantation (TCRdb year 2021). The library was produced with the immunoSEQ multiplex PCR assay. Entries here come from immuneACCESS through TCRdb and include only in-frame sequences with V and J called. Some clones fail to appear in such tables; in the studies checked, an unresolved V gene covers under half of the shortfall, and the cause of the remainder is unknown. The sample has tens of thousands of clones on record, approximately 91% of them singletons. Less than 2% of the sample is taken by the ten largest. To isolate intraepithelial and lamina propria lymphocytes from graft specimens, dithiothreitol, EDTA incubations and collagenase D digestion were used. Sequences were derived from ileum tissue, sampled less than 400 days after transplant. These receptors all come from a human patient who received an intestinal transplant, so some T cells may come from the graft donor.

CDR3 nucleotides: TGTGCCAGCAGCCAAGATCAGGGTTTCTCCCAAGAGACCCAGTACTTC. It yields the protein CASSQDQGFSQETQYF. The J gene is TRBJ2-5, the V gene TRBV4-2, with D maybe TRBD1 (5 bases). Germline V gene lookup returns CDR1 LGHNA and CDR2 YNFKEQ. V dropped 0 bases and J dropped 1 base, with 12 bases sitting between them. The CDR3 is 16 residues long.

This chain joins TRBV6-5 and TRBJ2-7; a weak D match, TRBD2 (7 bases). Germline lookup yields CDR1 MNHEY and CDR2 SVGAGI. This CDR3 contains 15 residues. V shed 0 bases and J shed 4 bases, with 13 bases lying between them. Here the CDR3 DNA reads TGTGCCAGCAGTTACTCTGCGGGGGCCCGATACGAGCAGTACTTC. As protein: CASSYSAGARYEQYF.

The chain is built from TRBV6-5 and TRBJ1-2; maybe TRBD1 (6 bases). The CDR3 is 13 amino acids. CDR1 is MNHEY, CDR2 SVGAGI, per germline. V was clipped by 2 bases and J by 6 bases, with 10 bases between them. The CDR3 region is CASSYGGADGYTF. CDR3 bases: TGTGCCAGCAGTTACGGGGGGGCTGATGGCTACACCTTC.

The genes are TRBV6-5 and TRBJ2-1; D is ambiguous. Germline V gene lookup returns CDR1 MNHEY and CDR2 SVGAGI. The V gene lost 5 bases and the J gene lost 7 bases, with 15 bases spanning the gap. The CDR3 runs to 14 residues. The CDR3 bases are TGTGCCAGCAGTCGCCGCGCGGAGCTAAATGAGCAGTTCTTC. It codes for CASSRRAELNEQFF.

The V and J genes are TRBV11-2 and TRBJ2-1, with 12 bases matching TRBD2. The CDR3 consists of 19 residues. Germline V CDR1 and CDR2: SGHAT, FQNNGV. Trimming at V came to 2 bases and at J to 7 bases, leaving 15 bases not matched to a gene. CDR3 amino acids: CASSLRLSGLAGGGNEQFF. In nucleotides, the CDR3 is TGTGCCAGCAGCTTAAGGTTGTCGGGACTAGCGGGCGGAGGGAATGAGCAGTTCTTC.

This chain joins TRBV4-1 and TRBJ2-1; D gene uncertain. The CDR3 has 16 amino acids. Germline V gene sequence: CDR1 MGHRA, CDR2 YSYEKL. The V and J ends lost 0 bases and 4 bases respectively, with 13 bases between them. In nucleotides, the CDR3 is TGCGCCAGCAGCCAAGAGCCCGGGCTCGATTACAATGAGCAGTTCTTC. It translates to CASSQEPGLDYNEQFF.

The rearrangement joins TRBV4-1 to TRBJ2-5; TRBD1 matches at 9 bases. Judging by the DNA end, TRBJ2-7 fits better; the J call may be wrong. This CDR3 contains 16 residues. The germline V gene encodes CDR1 MGHRA and CDR2 YSYEKL. The CDR3 nucleotides read TGCGCCAGCAGCCAAATCGAGACAGGGGGAGGCCACGAGCAGTACTTC. This sequence encodes CASSQIETGGGHEQYF.

The gene calls are TRBV5-5 and TRBJ1-6, with 9 nucleotides matching TRBD1. Germline V gene data show CDR1 as SGHKS and CDR2 as YYEKEE (reference sequence). The V gene end was trimmed by 3 bases and the J gene end by 4 bases; junction bases not matched to a gene: 5. CDR3 length equals 16 residues. DNA for the CDR3: TGTGCCAGCAGCTCCCGGACAGGGGCTTATAATTCACCCCTCCACTTT. It codes for CASSSRTGAYNSPLHF.

The sample holds one count of this clone. The rearrangement links TRBV6-1 to TRBJ2-5; 7 nucleotides align to TRBD2. Matching the DNA end better, TRBJ2-7 makes the J call doubtful. The CDR3 totals 15 residues. Germline V gene sequence: CDR1 MNHNS, CDR2 SASEGT. This CDR3 reads CASSEVGGSSYEQYF. The CDR3 DNA sequence: TGTGCCAGCAGTGAAGTTGGCGGGAGCTCCTACGAGCAGTACTTC.

This chain joins TRBV7-9 and TRBJ2-2; D is uncertain. CDR1 and CDR2 (germline): SEHNR, FQNEAQ (reference sequence). There are 16 residues in the CDR3. V lost 5 bases, J lost 3 bases, and 16 bases lay in between. CDR3 loop: CASSDSWVLDTGELFF. The CDR3 DNA sequence: TGTGCCAGCAGCGATTCCTGGGTGTTAGACACCGGGGAGCTGTTTTTT.

The V call is TRBV5-4, the J call TRBJ2-1; TRBD2 matches at 10 bases. The CDR3 loop spans 13 amino acids. The V gene end was trimmed by 5 bases and the J gene end by 7 bases; junction bases not matched to a gene: 3. Germline V CDR1 and CDR2: SGHNT, YYREEE (reference sequence). The CDR3 loop is CASRLAGFNEQFF. CDR3 DNA sequence: TGTGCCAGCAGACTAGCGGGGTTTAATGAGCAGTTCTTC. The variable domain in full, completed from reference TRBV5-4 and TRBJ2-1, reads ETGVTQSPTHLIKTRGQQVTLRCSSQSGHNTVSWYQQALGQGPQFIFQYYREEENGRGNFPPRFSGLQFPNYSSELNVNALELDDSALYLCASRLAGFNEQFFGPGTRLTVL.

The genes are TRBV2 and TRBJ1-3, with D hard to call. Germline V gene lookup returns CDR1 SNHLY and CDR2 FYNNEI. The CDR3 has 14 residues. Trimming left V 1 base short and J 4 bases short, with 8 bases between. CDR3 region: CASSEGNPGNTIYF. The CDR3 bases are TGTGCCAGCAGTGAAGGAAACCCCGGAAACACCATATATTTT.

The rearrangement links TRBV19 to TRBJ1-4; 7 positions match TRBD1. This CDR3 is 18 amino acids long. Unmatched junction bases numbered 21, after V lost 4 bases and J lost 10 bases. CDR1 is LNHDA, CDR2 SQIVND, per germline (reference sequence). The CDR3, as DNA: TGTGCCAGTAGTACGGGGACAGCTTTCATCCAAGGCCGGGGAAAACTGTTTTTT. This translates into CASSTGTAFIQGRGKLFF.

This chain uses TRBV7-6 with TRBJ2-1; 12 bases map to TRBD2. Per the germline V gene, CDR1 is SGHVS and CDR2 is FNYEAQ. This CDR3 is 15 amino acids long. V lost 5 bases to trimming and J lost 7 bases; unmatched junction nucleotides: 6. The CDR3 DNA follows: TGTGCCAGCAGCCGGGGACTAGCGGGTTTAAATGAGCAGTTCTTC. It is translated as CASSRGLAGLNEQFF.

This rearrangement joins TRBV21-1 to TRBJ2-5; the listed D gene, TRBD2, was not tested against the DNA. TRBV21-1 is marked as a pseudogene. The CDR3 covers 14 residues. CDR3: CASSKWSGQETQYF. Here the CDR3 DNA reads TGTGCCAGCAGCAAATGGTCCGGTCAAGAGACCCAGTACTTC.

The chain joins TRBV28 to TRBJ2-1; D is ambiguous. The germline V and J ends were trimmed by 6 bases and 3 bases, with 3 bases remaining between them. Germline V lookup: CDR1 MDHEN, CDR2 SYDVKM. This CDR3 has 11 amino acids. CDR3 in amino acids: CASRYYNEQFF. CDR3 coding DNA: TGTGCCAGCAGATACTACAATGAGCAGTTCTTC.

The rearrangement joins TRBV6-6 to TRBJ2-3; D uncertain. The ends were cut back, 5 bases at V and 1 base at J, with 10 bases in the middle. CDR1 and CDR2 from the germline V gene are MNHNY and SVGAGI (reference sequence). The CDR3 has 14 residues. The CDR3 loop reads CASSTLVGTDTQYF. The CDR3 nucleotides are TGTGCCAGCAGTACCCTAGTCGGCACAGATACGCAGTATTTT.

The chain has TRBV6-1 and TRBJ2-5; possibly TRBD1 for D (6 bases). The J call is uncertain, as TRBJ2-7 better fits the DNA end. This CDR3 region has 15 residues. Germline V lookup: CDR1 MNHNS, CDR2 SASEGT. CDR3 protein: CASSPRTVLSYEQYF. DNA of the CDR3: TGTGCCAGCAGTCCTCGGACAGTCCTCTCCTACGAGCAGTACTTC.

The genes are TRBV2 and TRBJ1-5; 8 bases line up with TRBD1. Germline loops: CDR1 SNHLY, CDR2 FYNNEI. The V gene end was trimmed by 7 bases and the J gene end by 2 bases; junction bases not matched to a gene: 4. CDR3 length: 14 amino acids. CDR3 DNA: TGTGCCAGCACATTGGGACAGGGCAATCAGCCCCAGCATTTT. As protein: CASTLGQGNQPQHF.

The chain has TRBV15 and TRBJ1-5; 7 bases agree with TRBD1. Germline loops: CDR1 LNHNV, CDR2 YYDKDF (reference sequence). The trim removed 2 bases at V and 13 bases at J, leaving 8 bases unmatched. The CDR3 loop spans 13 amino acids. This chain's CDR3 is CATSRPSDREQHF. DNA of the CDR3: TGTGCCACCAGCAGACCCTCTGACAGGGAGCAGCATTTT.

The genes are TRBV10-2 and TRBJ1-3; 7 bases align to TRBD1. Germline V gives CDR1 WSHSY, CDR2 SAAADI. The CDR3 runs 16 residues. V lost 3 bases, J lost 6 bases, and 11 bases stayed unmatched. CDR3 sequence: CASSELYGRGANTIYF. The CDR3 coding sequence is TGCGCCAGCAGTGAACTCTATGGCAGGGGGGCAAACACCATATATTTT.

The V call is TRBV6-5, the J call TRBJ2-7; D could derive from TRBD1 or TRBD2 (5 bases each). The CDR3 extends over 14 amino acids. Germline loops: CDR1 MNHEY, CDR2 SVGAGI. V was trimmed by 2 bases and J by 1 base, leaving 9 bases between them. The CDR3 loop reads CASSYRGLSYEQYF. CDR3 nucleotide sequence: TGTGCCAGCAGTTACCGGGGCCTTTCCTACGAGCAGTACTTC.

The chain uses TRBV14 and TRBJ2-5, with TRBD2 identical over 9 bases. This CDR3 region has 14 residues. Germline V gene sequence: CDR1 SGHDN, CDR2 FVKESK. J lost 3 bases, V lost 6 bases, and 5 bases had no gene match. The CDR3: CASRKAGGKETQYF. DNA for the CDR3: TGTGCCAGCAGGAAAGCGGGGGGAAAAGAGACCCAGTACTTC. Together with reference TRBV14 and TRBJ2-5, the CDR3 gives the full variable domain: EAGVTQFPSHSVIEKGQTVTLRCDPISGHDNLYWYRRVMGKEIKFLLHFVKESKQDESGMPNNRFLAERTGGTYSTLKVQPAELEDSGVYFCASRKAGGKETQYFGPGTRLLVL.

This chain connects TRBV28 to TRBJ2-2; the match to TRBD2 covers 8 bases. The CDR3 has 20 amino acids. Germline CDR1 reads MDHEN; CDR2 reads SYDVKM. V gave up 1 base and J gave up 4 bases; unmatched junction bases: 17. In DNA form, the CDR3 reads TGTGCCAGCAGTTTATTCGGGGACGGTCAACTAGCGGTTTTCACCGGGGAGCTGTTTTTT. Amino acids: CASSLFGDGQLAVFTGELFF.

This chain uses TRBV6-1 with TRBJ2-7; 7 bases map to TRBD1. Losses at the gene ends were 5 bases for V and 2 bases for J; bases not matched to a gene: 9. Germline V CDR1 and CDR2: MNHNS, SASEGT. The CDR3 length is 15 residues. The CDR3 loop is CASSLRTGSPYEQYF. CDR3 DNA sequence: TGTGCCAGCAGTCTACGGACAGGTTCCCCCTACGAGCAGTACTTC.

The CDR3 DNA follows: TGCGCCAGCAGCTTGAGGACAAACTATGGCTACACCTTC. It specifies CASSLRTNYGYTF. This chain links TRBV5-1 with TRBJ1-2; D possibly corresponds to TRBD1 (5 bases). V shed 1 base and J shed 2 bases, with 6 bases lying between them. The CDR3 loop spans 13 amino acids. Germline values: CDR1 SGHRS, CDR2 YFSETQ.

This clone was detected only once. The chain recombines TRBV27 with TRBJ1-5; the D gene is possibly TRBD1 (6 bases). The CDR3 runs 13 residues. V was clipped by 6 bases and J by 7 bases, with 13 bases between them. Germline CDR1 MNHEY, CDR2 SMNVEV (reference sequence). CDR3 coding DNA: TGTGCCAGCAGATTACGACAGGCCCAGCCCCAGCATTTT. Translation: CASRLRQAQPQHF.